One and the same sample provided the 25 T cell receptor beta chains below, sequenced in a study of T cells in Graves' hyperthyroidism and ophthalmopathy. Authors of the study amplified TCR beta CDR3 regions from RNA transcripts. First-round RT-PCR of the TCR CDR3 relied on the HTBI primer set. TCRdb used MiXCR to reprocess the multiplex PCR reads, holding one entry per CDR3 protein. Of some 500,000 distinct CDR3 sequences in the sample, approximately 24% were seen once. The sequencing sample was made of blood. Every receptor here comes from a woman aged 25 to 39 with Graves' ophthalmopathy.

This clonotype was counted many times. The chain links TRBV11-2 to TRBJ2-4; 10 bases fit TRBD1. V lost 1 base to trimming and J lost 5 bases; unmatched junction nucleotides: 5. Germline CDR1 and CDR2: SGHAT and FQNNGV. The CDR3 loop spans 16 amino acids. The chain's CDR3 is CASSLASGQGENIQYF. The CDR3 coding sequence is TGTGCCAGCAGCTTAGCTAGTGGACAGGGGGAAAACATTCAGTACTTC.

This clonotype was seen repeatedly, ten times or more. This chain joins TRBV2 and TRBJ1-4, with 10 bases fitting TRBD1. The CDR3 contains 16 residues. With 6 bases clipped from V and 8 bases from J, the junction kept 12 bases outside the gene matches. Germline V gene sequence: CDR1 SNHLY, CDR2 FYNNEI. In DNA, the CDR3 is TGTGCCAGCAGCCGGGACAGGGGAATGGTTGGGGAAAAACTGTTTTTT. It translates to CASSRDRGMVGEKLFF. The full variable domain, completed using reference TRBV2 and TRBJ1-4, is EPEVTQTPSHQVTQMGQEVILRCVPISNHLYFYWYRQILGQKVEFLVSFYNNEISEKSEIFDDQFSVERPDGSNFTLKIRSTKLEDSAMYFCASSRDRGMVGEKLFFGSGTQLSVL.

The chain has TRBV20-1 and TRBJ1-1; D is unclear. With 0 bases removed from V and 5 bases from J, the gap between germline ends came to 7 bases. Germline V CDR1 and CDR2: DFQATT, SNEGSKA (reference sequence). CDR3 size: 12 residues. CDR3 loop: CSARDQDTEAFF. The CDR3 DNA is TGCAGTGCTAGAGATCAGGATACTGAAGCTTTCTTT.

This clonotype was found many times. CDR3 nucleotides: TGTGCCACCAGTGATTTTAGGGACGGACAGGATGGCTACACCTTC. Protein: CATSDFRDGQDGYTF. The genes are TRBV24-1 and TRBJ1-2; 7 bases are a match to TRBD1. This CDR3 spans 15 amino acids. Trimming removed 1 base from V and 6 bases from J; junction bases left unmatched: 7. Germline V gene data show CDR1 as KGHDR and CDR2 as SFDVKD.

The sample holds many counts of this clonotype. The V gene is TRBV20-1, the J gene TRBJ1-1; 7 nucleotides line up with TRBD1. The germline CDR1 and CDR2 sequences are DFQATT and SNEGSKA (reference sequence). V lost 3 bases, J lost 4 bases, and 8 bases stayed unmatched. The CDR3 spans 14 residues. This CDR3 reads CSAREENRGTEAFF. The CDR3 DNA is TGCAGTGCTAGGGAAGAGAACAGGGGCACTGAAGCTTTCTTT.

This clonotype was seen at least ten times. The rearrangement joins TRBV12-3 or TRBV12-4 to TRBJ1-2; D uncertain. The CDR3 is 13 amino acids. V lost 3 bases and J lost 7, with 12 bases in between. The CDR3 DNA reads as TGTGCCAGCAGTTTGGAGGTTCTGGGTGGCTACACCTTC. Its translation is CASSLEVLGGYTF.

This clonotype was counted at least ten times. The chain links TRBV6-5 to TRBJ1-1; D is unresolved. CDR3 length: 14 residues. Germline V lookup: CDR1 MNHEY, CDR2 SVGAGI. V lost 0 bases to trimming and J lost 1 base, with 6 bases between them. The CDR3 is CASSYSMGNTEAFF. For the CDR3, the DNA is TGTGCCAGCAGTTACTCGATGGGGAACACTGAAGCTTTCTTT.

The chain carries TRBV13 and TRBJ1-2; no clear D gene. CDR3 size: 11 residues. V was cut by 5 bases and J by 8 bases, with 9 bases left in between. Germline V gene data show CDR1 as PRHDT and CDR2 as FYEKMQ (reference sequence). CDR3 DNA: TGTGCCAGCAGCCATGACGACGGCTACACCTTC. Translated, it gives CASSHDDGYTF.

This clonotype showed up just a few times. The rearrangement links TRBV7-9 to TRBJ1-1; D not certain. The CDR3 is 13 amino acids. Deletions cut 3 bases from V and 4 bases from J, with 9 bases between. Per the germline V gene, CDR1 is SEHNR and CDR2 is FQNEAQ (reference sequence). The CDR3 DNA reads as TGTGCCAGCAGCTTCGAGGAGGGCACTGAAGCTTTCTTT. It is translated as CASSFEEGTEAFF.

The chain joins TRBV2 to TRBJ2-7, with 9 bases that match TRBD2. With V trimmed by 2 bases and J by 5 bases, 7 bases remained unmatched. Germline lookup yields CDR1 SNHLY and CDR2 FYNNEI. This CDR3 has 15 residues. The CDR3 bases are TGTGCCAGCAGTGAACGGCTAGCGGGGACGAACGAGCAGTACTTC. Translation: CASSERLAGTNEQYF. The full variable domain, completed using reference TRBV2 and TRBJ2-7, is EPEVTQTPSHQVTQMGQEVILRCVPISNHLYFYWYRQILGQKVEFLVSFYNNEISEKSEIFDDQFSVERPDGSNFTLKIRSTKLEDSAMYFCASSERLAGTNEQYFGPGTRLTVT.

Many counts were recorded for this clonotype. The chain uses TRBV28 and TRBJ1-2; D may be TRBD1 (6 bases). The CDR3 extends over 13 amino acids. Per the germline V gene, CDR1 is MDHEN and CDR2 is SYDVKM. Trimming took off 3 bases at V and 8 bases at J, with 13 bases between the two ends. CDR3 nucleotide sequence: TGTGCCAGCAGTTTTAGACAGGCCAGGGGCTACACCTTC. Residues: CASSFRQARGYTF.

This clonotype was picked up many times. The chain joins TRBV6-1 to TRBJ2-7; tentative D call: TRBD1 (6 bases). In germline, CDR1 is MNHNS, CDR2 SASEGT. With 7 bases removed from V and 3 bases from J, the gap between germline ends came to 13 bases. CDR3 length: 13 residues. This CDR3 reads CASTRTVLYEQYF. In DNA, the CDR3 is TGTGCCAGCACCAGGACAGTCCTCTACGAGCAGTACTTC.

In its sample, this clonotype was seen many times. The rearrangement joins TRBV12-3 or TRBV12-4 to TRBJ2-7, with D perhaps matching TRBD1 or TRBD2 (5 bases each). The CDR3 contains 15 residues. Trimming cost V 6 bases and J 0 bases, with 15 bases left between them. As DNA, the CDR3 is TGTGCCAGCAGAAGTCCGGGACGGAGCTCCTACGAGCAGTACTTC. Encoded protein: CASRSPGRSSYEQYF.

There are many counts of this clonotype. V gene TRBV6-5 combines with J gene TRBJ2-5; either TRBD1 or TRBD2 may supply D (6 bases each). Germline V gene lookup returns CDR1 MNHEY and CDR2 SVGAGI. Trimming cost V 0 bases and J 5 bases, with 13 bases left between them. This CDR3 spans 15 amino acids. The CDR3 DNA reads TGTGCCAGCAGTTACTCGACGGGGGCCCGTGAGACCCAGTACTTC. Translation gives CASSYSTGARETQYF.

This clonotype turned up a few times. The chain employs TRBV11-2 and TRBJ2-7; D not resolved. V lost 5 bases, J lost 5 bases, and 7 bases lay in between. The CDR3 is made up of 11 amino acids. CDR1 and CDR2 from the germline V gene are SGHAT and FQNNGV. CDR3 bases: TGTGCCAGCAGCCCTTTACACGAGCAGTACTTC. Protein sequence: CASSPLHEQYF.

This clonotype was seen ten or more times. The chain combines TRBV7-2 with TRBJ1-1; no reliable D call. Trimming removed 6 bases at V and 4 bases at J, with 12 bases between. This CDR3 comprises 13 residues. Germline loops: CDR1 SGHTA, CDR2 FQGNSA. The DNA of the CDR3 is TGTGCCAGCAGTCCAGGAGTTGGCACTGAAGCTTTCTTT. Its protein is CASSPGVGTEAFF.

The chain links TRBV7-9 to TRBJ2-7; 9 nucleotides match TRBD1. J was trimmed by 0 bases and V by 6 bases; bases with no gene match: 6. Germline loops: CDR1 SEHNR, CDR2 FQNEAQ (reference sequence). This CDR3 comprises 15 residues. The CDR3 sequence is CASSSTGGPSYEQYF. The CDR3 nucleotides are TGTGCCAGCAGTTCTACAGGGGGCCCCTCCTACGAGCAGTACTTC.

The chain combines TRBV10-3 with TRBJ2-2; TRBD2 is a possible D gene (5 bases). CDR3 length equals 16 residues. Trimming removed 5 bases from V and 0 bases from J, with 13 bases in between. From germline, CDR1 is ENHRY and CDR2 SYGVKD. The CDR3 region has the DNA TGTGCCATCAGTCAACCGAGTAGCGCGAACACCGGGGAGCTGTTTTTT. It translates to CAISQPSSANTGELFF.

This clonotype was recorded many times. This chain uses TRBV10-3 with TRBJ1-1, with TRBD1 matching 8 bases. Trimming at V came to 6 bases and at J to 2 bases, leaving 5 bases not matched to a gene. Per the germline V gene, CDR1 is ENHRY and CDR2 is SYGVKD. The CDR3 sequence is 14 residues long. The CDR3 sequence: CAISSGGPNTEAFF. DNA for the CDR3: TGTGCCATCAGCTCAGGGGGCCCCAACACTGAAGCTTTCTTT.

In its sample, this clonotype was seen a few times. The chain carries TRBV28 and TRBJ1-5; possibly TRBD1 for D (5 bases). The CDR3 extends over 15 amino acids. Germline CDR1 is MDHEN and CDR2 is SYDVKM. V gave up 3 bases and J gave up 6 bases, with 15 bases separating them. The CDR3 nucleotides are TGTGCCAGCAGTTTCGGGCAGGGCAAAGGTCAGCCCCAGCATTTT. It codes for CASSFGQGKGQPQHF.

The sample holds many counts of this clonotype. The genes are TRBV29-1 and TRBJ2-5; D is possibly TRBD1 or TRBD2 (6 bases each). CDR1 is SQVTM and CDR2 is ANQGSEA in the germline V gene. The CDR3 has 16 residues. V gave up 0 bases and J gave up 5 bases, with 19 bases separating them. In DNA form, the CDR3 reads TGCAGCGTTGAAGACGCGGGAAACAGGGAGACTGAGACCCAGTACTTC. It encodes CSVEDAGNRETETQYF. Drawing the rest from reference TRBV29-1 and TRBJ2-5, the complete variable domain is SAVISQKPSRDICQRGTSLTIQCQVDSQVTMMFWYRQQPGQSLTLIATANQGSEATYESGFVIDKFPISRPNLTFSTLTVSNMSPEDSSIYLCSVEDAGNRETETQYFGPGTRLLVL.

With regard to this clonotype: The junction departs from the called germline gene at one end, perhaps through a read error. V is TRBV6-5 and J is TRBJ2-2; a weak D match, TRBD2 (5 bases). The CDR3 has 13 residues. Germline CDR1 reads MNHEY; CDR2 reads SVGAGI. CDR3 protein: CASSYPGSGEPFF. Written as DNA, the CDR3 is TGTGCCAGCAGTTACCCGGGATCCGGGGAGCCGTTTTTT.

This clonotype was counted at least ten times. The rearrangement uses TRBV5-1 and TRBJ1-3; D remains ambiguous. The CDR3 spans 14 residues. Trimming shortened V by 0 bases and J by 1 base, and 5 bases separated the two germline ends. Germline V gene lookup returns CDR1 SGHRS and CDR2 YFSETQ. CDR3 coding DNA: TGCGCCAGCAGCTTGGCCAGTTCTGGAAACACCATATATTTT. Amino acid sequence: CASSLASSGNTIYF.

This clonotype appeared many times. The chain has TRBV18 and TRBJ2-7, with D unresolved. CDR1 KGHSH and CDR2 LQKENI come from the germline V gene. The CDR3 sequence is 16 residues long. The V end lost 1 base, the J end lost 5 bases, and 18 bases lay between the germline ends. CDR3 sequence (DNA): TGTGCCAGCTCACCACAGGTACTGATTCAAGCGCACGAGCAGTACTTC. Translation gives CASSPQVLIQAHEQYF.

The rearrangement links TRBV20-1 to TRBJ2-7, with D possibly being TRBD1 or TRBD2 (6 bases each). V was shortened by 5 bases and J by 6 bases, with 20 bases between the two germline ends. The length of the CDR3 is 14 residues. Germline V CDR1 and CDR2: DFQATT, SNEGSKA (reference sequence). For the CDR3, the DNA is TGCAGTGCTCCGAGGGGGGACAAGTGGGGCGAGCAGTACTTC. Amino acid sequence: CSAPRGDKWGEQYF.